This T cell receptor beta chain was found in a study of blood T cell repertoires in COVID-19. Looking at the study overall: Material from acute and convalescent COVID-19 was sourced from the United States, Italy and Spain.

Libraries were prepared by immunoSEQ multiplex PCR; TCRdb keeps only in-frame clonotypes and omits some of them. The sample holds 85,000 to 130,000 clones, roughly 87% seen once. CDR1 and CDR2 from the germline V gene are WSHSY and SAAADI. J gave up 4 bases and V 0 bases, and 7 bases lay outside the gene matches. The length of the CDR3 is 16 residues. Input material: peripheral blood. V gene TRBV10-2 combines with J gene TRBJ1-1; 8 bases are shared with TRBD1. This TCR came from a woman aged 55-69 years with acute or convalescent COVID-19. For the CDR3, the DNA is TGCGCCAGCAGTGAGTCGGCAGGGGGCGGGGTCACTGAAGCTTTCTTT. It specifies CASSESAGGGVTEAFF.